A selection of T cell receptor beta chains follows, all from one sample in a study of T-cell reconstitution after alpha-beta-depleted transplantation in children. One entry per CDR3 protein results from TCRdb running MiXCR on the PCR reads. The sample contains 300,000 to 350,000 distinct CDR3 sequences, roughly 17% of which appear only once. The source material was PBMCs, mostly from graft donor cells, sampled 360 days after TCRalphabeta/CD19-depleted stem cell transplant. Source of these receptors: a male patient aged 2 to 10 who had a stem cell transplant for acute lymphoblastic leukemia, so the T cells may come from the graft donor. Both conserved end residues are part of each CDR3. Fields, in order: CDR3 protein, V gene, CDR3 length, D gene. D genes are given only for firm matches.

CDR3aa: CASSGLGGGYNEQFF
v_gene: TRBV7-2
len: 15
d_gene: NA

CDR3aa: CAGFPGDYNEQFF
v_gene: TRBV2
len: 13
d_gene: NA

CDR3aa: CASSLVSREGPSYNEQFF
v_gene: TRBV11-1
len: 18
d_gene: TRBD2

CDR3aa: CSVETGSPSSGNTIYF
v_gene: TRBV29-1
len: 16
d_gene: NA

CDR3aa: CASIGLGSGDSSEQFF
v_gene: TRBV27
len: 16
d_gene: NA

CDR3aa: CSVEGWGQGNYGYTF
v_gene: TRBV29-1
len: 15
d_gene: TRBD1

CDR3aa: CASSQEGQFFHYEQYF
v_gene: TRBV4-3
len: 16
d_gene: NA

CDR3aa: CASSQPPTVNGELFF
v_gene: TRBV3-1
len: 15
d_gene: NA

CDR3aa: CASSRAAGEAFF
v_gene: TRBV4-3
len: 12
d_gene: NA

CDR3aa: CASSLSVATDTQYF
v_gene: TRBV7-6
len: 14
d_gene: NA

CDR3aa: CASSQDRASGNYNEQFF
v_gene: TRBV4-1
len: 17
d_gene: TRBD2

CDR3aa: CASSLGGIADSLAYEQYF
v_gene: TRBV11-1
len: 18
d_gene: NA

CDR3aa: CSVLPDRAYEQYF
v_gene: TRBV29-1
len: 13
d_gene: TRBD1

CDR3aa: CASSPGTAYGYTF
v_gene: TRBV12-3/TRBV12-4
len: 13
d_gene: TRBD1

CDR3aa: CASSLTAGGSTDTQYF
v_gene: TRBV12-3/TRBV12-4
len: 16
d_gene: TRBD2

CDR3aa: CASSFLGQGVNTEAFF
v_gene: TRBV5-5
len: 16
d_gene: TRBD1

CDR3aa: CASSPYSSSYNEQFF
v_gene: TRBV7-3
len: 15
d_gene: NA

CDR3aa: CASSQVLLGTTDTQYF
v_gene: TRBV4-2
len: 16
d_gene: NA

CDR3aa: CASSPELFYNEQFF
v_gene: TRBV12-3/TRBV12-4
len: 14
d_gene: NA

CDR3aa: CASRSVQTQYF
v_gene: TRBV28
len: 11
d_gene: NA

CDR3aa: CASSISGSRSYEQYF
v_gene: TRBV7-2
len: 15
d_gene: TRBD2

CDR3aa: CSARGGVTQYF
v_gene: TRBV20-1
len: 11
d_gene: NA

CDR3aa: CAISDTTSSTSGSF
v_gene: TRBV10-3
len: 14
d_gene: NA

CDR3aa: CASTLTGQAEQFF
v_gene: TRBV19
len: 13
d_gene: TRBD1